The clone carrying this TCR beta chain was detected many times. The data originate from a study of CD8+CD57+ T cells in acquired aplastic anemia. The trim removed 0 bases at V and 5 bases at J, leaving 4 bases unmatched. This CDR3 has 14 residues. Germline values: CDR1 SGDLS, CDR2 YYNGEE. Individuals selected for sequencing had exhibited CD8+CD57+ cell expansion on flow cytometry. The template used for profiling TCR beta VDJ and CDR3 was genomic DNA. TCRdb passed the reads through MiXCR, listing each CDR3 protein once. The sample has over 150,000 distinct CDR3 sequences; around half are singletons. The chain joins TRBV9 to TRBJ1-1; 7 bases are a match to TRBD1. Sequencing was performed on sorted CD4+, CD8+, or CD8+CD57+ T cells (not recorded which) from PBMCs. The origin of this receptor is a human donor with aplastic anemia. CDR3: CASSVVGGSTEAFF. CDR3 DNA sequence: TGTGCCAGCAGCGTAGTAGGGGGCTCGACTGAAGCTTTCTTT.